The following is a T cell receptor (beta chain) sequence with its context. Its antigen has not been determined. No base quality values were provided; no much bigger clone lies one nucleotide off. The donors were healthy, HIV-negative adults with no recently reported acute infections or vaccinations. All donors were Caucasian adults living in Nashville, Tennessee, USA. Magnetic negative selection was used to enrich CD4+ T cells, after which naive cells were positively selected on CD45RA and the negative fraction became the memory subset. Blood was collected by leukapheresis, and PBMCs were isolated by Ficoll-Histopaque density gradient centrifugation and then cryopreserved in liquid nitrogen vapor phase. Analytical flow cytometry was used to check the purity and quantity of every magnetically sorted T cell population. Genomic DNA was isolated from each sorted fraction and quantified by UV absorbance on a Nanodrop 2000c.

The sample comes from a study of shared clonotypes between healthy human individuals (TCRdb year 2020). Regarding the study in general: A few men and a couple of women, aged 18 to 49 years, made up the cohort. Per donor, three plates each were used for CD4 naive and CD4 memory, two for CD8 naive, and one for CD8 memory. The study deeply sequenced blood TCR repertoires of five healthy adults to estimate repertoire size and the extent of clonotype sharing between individuals. To increase sequencing depth and limit assay-specific biases, different laboratories used diverse techniques to prepare libraries and sequence TCR repertoires. Each donor's leukapheresis produced roughly between roughly 0.94 and 9.5 billion PBMCs.

Using the deep immunoSEQ assay, TCR CDR3 regions were amplified from genomic DNA by multiplex PCR. Extracted genomic DNA from each cell subset was spread evenly across all wells of several immunoSEQ 96-well plates, with each plate serving as a replicate. Each replicate PCR for sorted subsets received approximately 200 ng genomic DNA, equal to some 32,000 T cell genomes. Purified libraries were measured with a Qubit 3.0 fluorometer, size-checked on a Bioanalyzer 2100, and measured again with the KAPA Library Quantification kit. Every immunoSEQ 96-well plate was sequenced on a separate single-read 150-cycle Illumina NextSeq 550 flow cell. The paper's data handling went like this. The immunoSEQ output contained only junctional sequences without quality scores, so filtering could not match that applied to full-length reads. Sequences were annotated with PyIR, a Python wrapper for IgBLAST v1.9, using IMGT germline references to assign V/J genes and CDR3. Reads were removed for weak V/J assignments (E-value above 1e-6), missing CDR3, stop codons, out-of-frame junctions, or ambiguous translated residues. A V3J clonotype was defined by an identical inferred V gene, J gene, and CDR3 amino acid sequence. The percentage overlap between two repertoires was calculated by dividing the number of shared unique clonotypes by the size of the smaller repertoire. Three approaches were used to assess repertoire richness: RTK rarefaction, the Chao1 estimator, and Recon v2.1 estimates of unobserved clonotypes. OLGA was used to compute generation probabilities for all TCRbeta clonotypes that the gDNA method yielded from four donors. This is the immuneACCESS table as TCRdb keeps it, with only in-frame sequences that have V and J called. A part of the clones is gone; compared with another copy, unresolved V genes explain less than half, and the rest is unexplained. V and J calls and clone size are given by that table; D and trimming were obtained from the DNA. Across this sample there are some 2 million clones, with roughly 95% seen only once. The ten top clones hold 0.13% of the sample.

The study at large found these results: Across four donors, approximately 4.9% of naive CD4, approximately 4% of naive CD8, around 2.1% of memory CD4, and under 0.45% of memory CD8 clonotypes were shared. Clonotypes shared by all four sorted-subset donors showed higher generation probabilities than non-shared clonotypes. Pairwise subsampling led to the expectation that sequencing depth would affect the degree of clonotype sharing among donors. Sampling was restricted to blood, and TCR repertoires in tissues likely differ from the TCR repertoires found in blood. The small number of donors limited the genetic and exposure-history diversity represented. Naive subsets generally had larger estimated clonotype richness than memory subsets. Even with the large sequencing depth, rarefaction of the sorted-subset datasets indicated that sequencing was incomplete.

The CDR3 measures 14 amino acids from cysteine to phenylalanine. The sequence is cut down to CDR3 DNA, 42 bases in frame from base 1. From the germline V gene, CDR1 is ENHRY and CDR2 is SYGVKD. V was cut back by 2 bases and J by 1 base, leaving a gap of 8 bases between them. The chain was built from TRBV10-3 and TRBJ1-1; a weak D assignment points to TRBD1 (5 bases agree). The receptor comes from a man aged 18 to 30 in good health. Sequencing input: naive CD4+ T cells sorted from blood. What the cell subset or site label conveys for this sample: CD45RA+ positively selected. The CDR3 region has the sequence CAISERGGNTEAFF. Here is the DNA: TGTGCCATCAGTGAGAGGGGCGGGAACACTGAAGCTTTCTTT.